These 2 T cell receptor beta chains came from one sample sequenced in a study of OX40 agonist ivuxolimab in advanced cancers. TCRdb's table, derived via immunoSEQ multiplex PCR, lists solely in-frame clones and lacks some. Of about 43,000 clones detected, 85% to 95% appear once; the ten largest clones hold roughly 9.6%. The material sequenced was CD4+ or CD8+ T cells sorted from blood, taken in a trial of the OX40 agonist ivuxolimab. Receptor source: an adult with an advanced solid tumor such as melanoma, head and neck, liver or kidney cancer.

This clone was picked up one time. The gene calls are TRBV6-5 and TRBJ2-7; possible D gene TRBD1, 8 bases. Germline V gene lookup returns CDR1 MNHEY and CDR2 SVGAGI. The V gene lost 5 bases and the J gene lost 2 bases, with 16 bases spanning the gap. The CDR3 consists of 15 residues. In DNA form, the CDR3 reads TGTGCCAGCAGTCCAACAGGGGGACTAACCTACGAGCAGTACTTC. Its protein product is CASSPTGGLTYEQYF.

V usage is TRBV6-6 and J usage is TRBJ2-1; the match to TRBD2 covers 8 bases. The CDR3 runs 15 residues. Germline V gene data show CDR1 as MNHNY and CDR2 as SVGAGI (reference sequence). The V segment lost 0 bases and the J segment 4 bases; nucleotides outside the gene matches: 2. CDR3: CASSYSSGGYNEQFF. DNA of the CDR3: TGTGCCAGCAGTTACTCTTCGGGAGGGTACAATGAGCAGTTCTTC.